The 11 T cell receptor beta chains reported below all come from one sample, sequenced in a study of monozygotic twins with inflammatory bowel disease. TCRdb reprocessed the 5' RACE reads and stores each CDR3 protein as one record, lacking DNA. This repertoire includes approximately 330,000 distinct CDR3 sequences. The sample consisted of blood. The receptor set was obtained from a human donor with ulcerative colitis or Crohn's disease, or a healthy co-twin of an affected twin (not recorded which).

The V call is TRBV14, the J call TRBJ1-3. The CDR3 runs 16 residues. Looked up from germline, CDR1 is SGHDN and CDR2 is FVKESK. CDR3: CASTPGGRATGNTIYF.

CDR3 loop: CASSFRDTLTGELFF. The chain joins TRBV11-2 to TRBJ2-2; TCRdb's D call, TRBD1, is unchecked because there is no DNA. Germline CDR1 SGHAT, CDR2 FQNNGV. The CDR3 totals 15 residues.

CDR3 region: CASTRPGGTGELFF. V and J are TRBV19 and TRBJ2-2; the D gene TCRdb calls, TRBD1, cannot be checked with no DNA. The germline gives CDR1 LNHDA, CDR2 SQIVND (reference sequence). This CDR3 spans 14 amino acids.

The chain uses TRBV7-8 and TRBJ1-6. The CDR3 consists of 13 residues. CDR1 is SGHVS, CDR2 FQNEAQ, per germline. CDR3 loop: CASSLVTNSPLHF.

The chain uses TRBV12-3 or TRBV12-4 and TRBJ2-1; the D gene TCRdb calls, TRBD2, cannot be checked with no DNA. The CDR3 is 12 residues long. This CDR3 is CASSLGGLGLFF.

The CDR3 loop is CASSLGGSPYEQYF. The rearrangement uses TRBV27 and TRBJ2-7; no DNA is available, so the TRBD1 call from TCRdb remains unchecked. The CDR3 sequence is 14 residues long. CDR1 is MNHEY, CDR2 SMNVEV, per germline (reference sequence).

The gene calls are TRBV27 and TRBJ2-1. Per the germline V gene, CDR1 is MNHEY and CDR2 is SMNVEV (reference sequence). The CDR3 has 15 amino acids. CDR3 residues: CASSFGFLGFNEQFF.

The chain combines TRBV24-1 with TRBJ2-2; TCRdb indicates TRBD1, and absent DNA this call remains unverified. The CDR3 is 14 residues long. Per the germline V gene, CDR1 is KGHDR and CDR2 is SFDVKD. The chain's CDR3 is CATALQGRSGELFF.

This chain uses TRBV5-6 with TRBJ1-5; TCRdb lists TRBD1, though no DNA is available to test this call. Germline CDR1 and CDR2: SGHDT and YYEEEE. The CDR3 runs to 16 residues. The CDR3: CASSSLAGDSNQPQHF. The full variable domain, with the rest looked up from reference TRBV5-6 and TRBJ1-5, is DAGVTQSPTHLIKTRGQQVTLRCSPKSGHDTVSWYQQALGQGPQFIFQYYEEEERQRGNFPDRFSGHQFPNYSSELNVNALLLGDSALYLCASSSLAGDSNQPQHFGDGTRLSIL.

This chain links TRBV27 with TRBJ2-2; TCRdb indicates TRBD2, and absent DNA this call remains unverified. The germline V gene has CDR1 MNHEY and CDR2 SMNVEV (reference sequence). The CDR3 has 14 amino acids. Here the CDR3 reads CASRPGTSTGELFF.

The J gene is TRBJ1-2, the V gene TRBV12-3 or TRBV12-4. The CDR3 has 15 residues. This CDR3 reads CASSLALRANYGYTF.